Reported below is one TCR beta chain. This CDR3 spans 13 amino acids. V lost 4 bases to trimming and J lost 15 bases, with 19 bases between them. Germline V lookup: CDR1 LGHNA, CDR2 YNFKEQ. These data belong to a study of T cell changes during pregnancy in multiple sclerosis. Using immunoSEQ multiplex PCR, the repertoire was profiled, and TCRdb retains in-frame clones only, with some absent. The table includes about 52,000 clones, roughly nine tenths detected once. This receptor was identified in a female donor with multiple sclerosis, enrolled in a pregnancy study. The chain couples TRBV4-2 to TRBJ2-1; D remains ambiguous. This specimen was CD4+ T cells from peripheral blood mononuclear cells, taken before pregnancy. CDR3 coding DNA: TGTGCCAGCAGCCCAAGTTCGTCTCTACCCCCGTTCTTC. This encodes CASSPSSSLPPFF.